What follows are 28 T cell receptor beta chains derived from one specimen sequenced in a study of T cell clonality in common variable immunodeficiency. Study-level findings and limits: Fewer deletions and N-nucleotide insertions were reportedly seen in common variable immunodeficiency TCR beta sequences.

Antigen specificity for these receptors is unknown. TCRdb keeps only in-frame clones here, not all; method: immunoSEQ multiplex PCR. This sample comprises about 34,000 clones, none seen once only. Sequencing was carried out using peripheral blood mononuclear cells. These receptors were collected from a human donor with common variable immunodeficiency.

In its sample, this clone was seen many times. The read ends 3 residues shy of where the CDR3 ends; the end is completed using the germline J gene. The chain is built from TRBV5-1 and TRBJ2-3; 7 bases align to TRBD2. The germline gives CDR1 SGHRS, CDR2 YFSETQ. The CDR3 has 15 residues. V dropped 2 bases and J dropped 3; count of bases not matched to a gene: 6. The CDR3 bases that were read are TGCGCCAGCAGCTTAGCGGGATCGGGGACAGATACG. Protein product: CASSLAGSGTDT. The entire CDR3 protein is CASSLAGSGTDTQYF.

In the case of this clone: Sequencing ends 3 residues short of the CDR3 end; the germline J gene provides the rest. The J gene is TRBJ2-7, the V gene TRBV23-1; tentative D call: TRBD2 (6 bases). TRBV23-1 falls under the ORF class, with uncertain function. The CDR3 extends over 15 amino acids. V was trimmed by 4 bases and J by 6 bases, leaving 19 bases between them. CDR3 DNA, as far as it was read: TGCGCCAGCAGTCCCGGGGAGGAGGGCCAGCGCGAG. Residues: CASSPGEEGQRE. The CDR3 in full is CASSPGEEGQREQYF.

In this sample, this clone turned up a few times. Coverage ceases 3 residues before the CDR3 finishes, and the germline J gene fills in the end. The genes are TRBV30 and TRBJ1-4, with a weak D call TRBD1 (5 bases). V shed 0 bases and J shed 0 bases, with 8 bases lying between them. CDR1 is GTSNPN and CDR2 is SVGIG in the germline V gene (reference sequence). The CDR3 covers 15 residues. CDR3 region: CAWSVGVATNEKLFF. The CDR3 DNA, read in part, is TGTGCCTGGAGTGTAGGGGTCGCAACTAATGAAAAA. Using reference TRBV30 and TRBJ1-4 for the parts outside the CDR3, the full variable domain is SQTIHQWPATLVQPVGSPLSLECTVEGTSNPNLYWYRQAAGRGLQLLFYSVGIGQISSEVPQNLSASRPQDRQFILSSKKLLLSDSGFYLCAWSVGVATNEKLFFGSGTQLSVL.

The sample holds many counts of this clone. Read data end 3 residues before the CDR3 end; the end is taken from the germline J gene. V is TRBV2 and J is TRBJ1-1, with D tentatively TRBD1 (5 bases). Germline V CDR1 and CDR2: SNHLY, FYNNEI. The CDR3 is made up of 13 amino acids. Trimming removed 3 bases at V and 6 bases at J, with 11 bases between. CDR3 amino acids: CASSEVWGAEAFF. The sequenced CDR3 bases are TGTGCCAGCAGTGAGGTTTGGGGGGCTGAA.

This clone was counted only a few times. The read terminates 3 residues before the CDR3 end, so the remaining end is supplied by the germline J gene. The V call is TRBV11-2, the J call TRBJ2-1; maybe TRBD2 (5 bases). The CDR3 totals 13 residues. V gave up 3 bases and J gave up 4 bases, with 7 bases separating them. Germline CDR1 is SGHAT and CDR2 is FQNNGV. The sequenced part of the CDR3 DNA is TGTGCCAGCAGCTTGGACTTGTACAATGAG. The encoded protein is CASSLDLYNE. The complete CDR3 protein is CASSLDLYNEQFF.

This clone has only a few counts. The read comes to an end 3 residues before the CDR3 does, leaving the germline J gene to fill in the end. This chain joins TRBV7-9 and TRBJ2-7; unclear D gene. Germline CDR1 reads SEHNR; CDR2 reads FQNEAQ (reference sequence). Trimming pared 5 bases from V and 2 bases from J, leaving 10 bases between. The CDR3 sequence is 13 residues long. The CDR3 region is CASSLTATYEQYF. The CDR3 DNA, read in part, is TGTGCCAGCAGCCTGACTGCAACCTACGAG. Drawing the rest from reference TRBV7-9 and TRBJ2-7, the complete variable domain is DTGVSQNPRHKITKRGQNVTFRCDPISEHNRLYWYRQTLGQGPEFLTYFQNEAQLEKSRLLSDRFSAERPKGSFSTLEIQRTEQGDSAMYLCASSLTATYEQYFGPGTRLTVT.

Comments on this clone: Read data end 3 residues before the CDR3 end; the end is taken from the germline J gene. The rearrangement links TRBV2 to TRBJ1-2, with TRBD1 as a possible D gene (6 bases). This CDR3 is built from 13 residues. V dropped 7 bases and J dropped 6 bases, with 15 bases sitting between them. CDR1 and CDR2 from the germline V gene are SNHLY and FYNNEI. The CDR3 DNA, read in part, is TGTGCCAGCAAACCGGGGGGCGGGGATGGC. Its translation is CASKPGGGDG. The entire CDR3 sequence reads CASKPGGGDGYTF.

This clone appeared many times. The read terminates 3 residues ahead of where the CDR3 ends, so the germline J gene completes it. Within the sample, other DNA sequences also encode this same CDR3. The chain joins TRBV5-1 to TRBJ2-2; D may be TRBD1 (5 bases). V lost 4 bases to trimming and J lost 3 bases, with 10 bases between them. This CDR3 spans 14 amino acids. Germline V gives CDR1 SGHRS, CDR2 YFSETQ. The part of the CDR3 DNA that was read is TGCGCCAGCAGCCCGGACACTGACACCGGGGAG. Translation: CASSPDTDTGE. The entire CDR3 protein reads CASSPDTDTGELFF. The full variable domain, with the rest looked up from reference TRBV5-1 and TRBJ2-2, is KAGVTQTPRYLIKTRGQQVTLSCSPISGHRSVSWYQQTPGQGLQFLFEYFSETQRNKGNFPGRFSGRQFSNSRSEMNVSTLELGDSALYLCASSPDTDTGELFFGEGSRLTVL.

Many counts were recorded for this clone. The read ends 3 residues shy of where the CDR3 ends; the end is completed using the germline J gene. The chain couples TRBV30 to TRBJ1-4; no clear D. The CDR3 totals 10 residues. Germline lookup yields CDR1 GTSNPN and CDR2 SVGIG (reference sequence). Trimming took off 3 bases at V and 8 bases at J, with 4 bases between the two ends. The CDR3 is CAWRSEKLFF. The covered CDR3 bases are TGTGCCTGGAGAAGCGAAAAA.

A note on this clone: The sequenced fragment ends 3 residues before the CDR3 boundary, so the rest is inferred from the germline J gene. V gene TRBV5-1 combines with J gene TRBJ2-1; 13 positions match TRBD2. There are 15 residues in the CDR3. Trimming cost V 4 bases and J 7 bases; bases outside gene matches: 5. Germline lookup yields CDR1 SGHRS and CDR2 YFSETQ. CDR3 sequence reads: CASSPPGLAGNEQFF. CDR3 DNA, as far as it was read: TGCGCCAGCAGCCCTCCGGGACTAGCGGGAAATGAG.

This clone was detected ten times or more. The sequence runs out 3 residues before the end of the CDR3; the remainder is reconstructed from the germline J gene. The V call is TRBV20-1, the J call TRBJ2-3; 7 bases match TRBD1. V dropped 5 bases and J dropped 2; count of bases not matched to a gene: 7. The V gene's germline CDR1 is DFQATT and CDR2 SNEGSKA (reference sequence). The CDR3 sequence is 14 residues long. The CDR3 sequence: CSASRGSFTDTQYF. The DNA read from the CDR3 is TGCAGTGCTTCCAGGGGGAGCTTCACAGATACG.

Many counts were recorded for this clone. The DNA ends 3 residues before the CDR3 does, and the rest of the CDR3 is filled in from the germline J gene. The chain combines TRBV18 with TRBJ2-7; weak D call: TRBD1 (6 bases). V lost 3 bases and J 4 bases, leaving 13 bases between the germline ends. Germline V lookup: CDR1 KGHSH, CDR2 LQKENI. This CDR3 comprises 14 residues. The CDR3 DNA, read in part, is TGTGCCAGCTCACCGGCCGATCAGGGGTACGAG. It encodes CASSPADQGYE. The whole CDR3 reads CASSPADQGYEQYF.

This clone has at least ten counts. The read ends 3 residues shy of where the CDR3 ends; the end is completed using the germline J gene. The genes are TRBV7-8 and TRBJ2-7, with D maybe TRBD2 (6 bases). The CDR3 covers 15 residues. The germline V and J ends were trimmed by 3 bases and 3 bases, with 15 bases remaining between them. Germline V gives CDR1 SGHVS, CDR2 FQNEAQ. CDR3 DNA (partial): TGTGCCAGCAGCTTTGCTGTAGCGGCAATCTACGAG. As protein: CASSFAVAAIYE. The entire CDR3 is CASSFAVAAIYEQYF.

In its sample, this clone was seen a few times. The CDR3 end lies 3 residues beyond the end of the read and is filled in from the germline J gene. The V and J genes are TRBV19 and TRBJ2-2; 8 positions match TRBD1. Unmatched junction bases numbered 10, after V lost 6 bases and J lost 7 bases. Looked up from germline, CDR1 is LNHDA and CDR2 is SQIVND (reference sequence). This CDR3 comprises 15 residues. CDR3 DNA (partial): TGTGCCAGTAGCTATCTGACAGGGGATGGCGGGGAG. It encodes CASSYLTGDGGE. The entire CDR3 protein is CASSYLTGDGGELFF. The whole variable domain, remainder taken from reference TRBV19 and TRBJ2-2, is DGGITQSPKYLFRKEGQNVTLSCEQNLNHDAMYWYRQDPGQGLRLIYYSQIVNDFQKGDIAEGYSVSREKKESFPLTVTSAQKNPTAFYLCASSYLTGDGGELFFGEGSRLTVL.

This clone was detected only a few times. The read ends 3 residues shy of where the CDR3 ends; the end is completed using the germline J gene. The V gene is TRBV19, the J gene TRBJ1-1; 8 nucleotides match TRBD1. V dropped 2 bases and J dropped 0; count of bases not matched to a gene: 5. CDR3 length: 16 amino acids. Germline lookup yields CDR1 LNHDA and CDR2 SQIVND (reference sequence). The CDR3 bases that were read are TGTGCCAGTAGTATAACAGGGGGGAGGATGAACACTGAA. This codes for CASSITGGRMNTE. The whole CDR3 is CASSITGGRMNTEAFF. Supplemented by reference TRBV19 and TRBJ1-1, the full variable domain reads DGGITQSPKYLFRKEGQNVTLSCEQNLNHDAMYWYRQDPGQGLRLIYYSQIVNDFQKGDIAEGYSVSREKKESFPLTVTSAQKNPTAFYLCASSITGGRMNTEAFFGQGTRLTVV.

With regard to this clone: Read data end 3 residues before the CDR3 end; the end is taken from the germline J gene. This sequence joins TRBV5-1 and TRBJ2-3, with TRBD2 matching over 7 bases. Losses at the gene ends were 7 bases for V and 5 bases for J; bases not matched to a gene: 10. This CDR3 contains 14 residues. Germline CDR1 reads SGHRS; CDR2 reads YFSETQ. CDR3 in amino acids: CASSLAVMGDTQYF. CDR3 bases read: TGCGCCAGCTCCCTAGCGGTAATGGGAGATACG. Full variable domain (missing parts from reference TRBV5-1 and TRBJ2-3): KAGVTQTPRYLIKTRGQQVTLSCSPISGHRSVSWYQQTPGQGLQFLFEYFSETQRNKGNFPGRFSGRQFSNSRSEMNVSTLELGDSALYLCASSLAVMGDTQYFGPGTRLTVL.

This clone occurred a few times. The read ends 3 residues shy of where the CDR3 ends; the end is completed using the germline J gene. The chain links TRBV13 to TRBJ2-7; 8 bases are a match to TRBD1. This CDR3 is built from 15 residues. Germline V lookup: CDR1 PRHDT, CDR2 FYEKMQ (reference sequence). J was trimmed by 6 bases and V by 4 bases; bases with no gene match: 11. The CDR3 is CASSSIGTGLPEQYF. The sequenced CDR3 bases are TGTGCCAGCAGCTCGATCGGGACAGGCCTGCCCGAG.

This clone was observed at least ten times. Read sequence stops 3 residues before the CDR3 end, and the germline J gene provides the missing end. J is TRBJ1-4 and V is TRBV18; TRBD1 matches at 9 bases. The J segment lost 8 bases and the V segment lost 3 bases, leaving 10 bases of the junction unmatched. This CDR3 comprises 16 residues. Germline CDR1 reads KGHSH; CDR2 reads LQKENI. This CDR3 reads CASSPIPGQGDEKLFF. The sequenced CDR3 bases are TGTGCCAGCTCACCGATACCGGGACAGGGTGACGAAAAA.

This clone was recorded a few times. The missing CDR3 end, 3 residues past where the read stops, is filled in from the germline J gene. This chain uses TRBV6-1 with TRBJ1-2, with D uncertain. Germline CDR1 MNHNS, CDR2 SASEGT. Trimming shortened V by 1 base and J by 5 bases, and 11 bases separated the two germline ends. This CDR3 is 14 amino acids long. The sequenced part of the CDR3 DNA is TGTGCCAGCAGTGAAGGAAGTAGATTATATGGC. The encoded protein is CASSEGSRLYG. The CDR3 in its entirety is CASSEGSRLYGYTF.

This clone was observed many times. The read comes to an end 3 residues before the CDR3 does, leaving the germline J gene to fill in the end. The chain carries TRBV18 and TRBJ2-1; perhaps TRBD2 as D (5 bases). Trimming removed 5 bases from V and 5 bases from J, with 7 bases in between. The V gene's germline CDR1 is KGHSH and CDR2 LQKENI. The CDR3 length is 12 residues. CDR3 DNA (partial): TGTGCCAGCTCAGAGACTAACAATGAG. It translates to CASSETNNE. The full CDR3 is CASSETNNEQFF.

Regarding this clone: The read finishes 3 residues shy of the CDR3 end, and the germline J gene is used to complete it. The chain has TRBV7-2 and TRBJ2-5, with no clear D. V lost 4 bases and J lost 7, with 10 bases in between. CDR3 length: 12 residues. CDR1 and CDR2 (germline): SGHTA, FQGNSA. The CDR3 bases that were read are TGTGCCAGCAGCTCTTTATCTTGGACC. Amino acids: CASSSLSWT. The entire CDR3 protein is CASSSLSWTQYF.

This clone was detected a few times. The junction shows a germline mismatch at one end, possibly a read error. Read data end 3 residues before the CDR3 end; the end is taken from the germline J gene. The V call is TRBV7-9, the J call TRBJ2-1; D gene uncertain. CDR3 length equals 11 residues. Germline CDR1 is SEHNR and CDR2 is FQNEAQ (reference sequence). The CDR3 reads CSSSLNNEQFF. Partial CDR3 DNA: TGTTCCAGCAGCCTAAACAATGAG.

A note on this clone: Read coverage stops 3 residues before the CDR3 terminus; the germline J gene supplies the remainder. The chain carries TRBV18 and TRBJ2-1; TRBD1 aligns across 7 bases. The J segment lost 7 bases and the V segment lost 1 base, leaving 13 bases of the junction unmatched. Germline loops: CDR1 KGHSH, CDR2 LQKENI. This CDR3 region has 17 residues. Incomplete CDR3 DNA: TGTGCCAGCTCACCACGGGGGCCAGGGGGAAAAGGAAATGAG. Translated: CASSPRGPGGKGNE. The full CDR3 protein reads CASSPRGPGGKGNEQFF.

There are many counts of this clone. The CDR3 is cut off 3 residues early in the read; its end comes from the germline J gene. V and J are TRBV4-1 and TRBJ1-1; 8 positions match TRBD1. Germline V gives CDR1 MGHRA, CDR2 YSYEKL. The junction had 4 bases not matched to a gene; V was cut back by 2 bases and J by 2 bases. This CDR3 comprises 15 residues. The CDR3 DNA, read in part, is TGCGCCAGCAGCCAAAGGGACAGGCTAAACACTGAA. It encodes CASSQRDRLNTE. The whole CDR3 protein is CASSQRDRLNTEAFF.

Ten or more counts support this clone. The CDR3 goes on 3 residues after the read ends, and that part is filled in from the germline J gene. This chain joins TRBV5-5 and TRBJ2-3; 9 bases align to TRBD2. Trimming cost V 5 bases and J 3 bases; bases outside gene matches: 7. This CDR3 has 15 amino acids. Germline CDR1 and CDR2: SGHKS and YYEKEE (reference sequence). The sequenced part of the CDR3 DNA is TGTGCCAGCAGGGCGGGACTAGCTGGGACAGATACG. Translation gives CASRAGLAGTDT. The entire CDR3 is CASRAGLAGTDTQYF.

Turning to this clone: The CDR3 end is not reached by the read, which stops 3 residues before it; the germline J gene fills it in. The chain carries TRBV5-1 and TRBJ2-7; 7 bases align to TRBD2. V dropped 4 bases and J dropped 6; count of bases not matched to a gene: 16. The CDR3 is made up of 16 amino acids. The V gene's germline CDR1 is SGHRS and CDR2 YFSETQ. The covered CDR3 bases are TGCGCCAGCAGCCCGCGGGGGTTGGCGGGAGAATCCGAG. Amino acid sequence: CASSPRGLAGESE. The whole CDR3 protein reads CASSPRGLAGESEQYF.

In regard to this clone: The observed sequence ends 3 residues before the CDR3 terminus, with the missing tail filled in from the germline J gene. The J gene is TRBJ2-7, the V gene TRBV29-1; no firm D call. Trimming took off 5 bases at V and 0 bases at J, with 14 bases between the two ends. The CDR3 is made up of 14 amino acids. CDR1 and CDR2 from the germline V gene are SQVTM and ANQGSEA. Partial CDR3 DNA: TGCAGCGTTATCTCGTCCCCTCGCTCCTACGAG. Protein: CSVISSPRSYE. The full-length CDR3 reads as CSVISSPRSYEQYF.

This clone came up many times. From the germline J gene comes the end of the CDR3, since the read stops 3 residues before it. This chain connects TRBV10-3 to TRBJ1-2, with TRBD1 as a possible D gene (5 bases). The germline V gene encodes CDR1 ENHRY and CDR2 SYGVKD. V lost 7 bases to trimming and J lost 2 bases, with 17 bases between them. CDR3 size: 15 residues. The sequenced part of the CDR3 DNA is TGTGCCATCACCGAAAGGGGAGCAGGGAACTATGGC. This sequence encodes CAITERGAGNYG. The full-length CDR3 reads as CAITERGAGNYGYTF.